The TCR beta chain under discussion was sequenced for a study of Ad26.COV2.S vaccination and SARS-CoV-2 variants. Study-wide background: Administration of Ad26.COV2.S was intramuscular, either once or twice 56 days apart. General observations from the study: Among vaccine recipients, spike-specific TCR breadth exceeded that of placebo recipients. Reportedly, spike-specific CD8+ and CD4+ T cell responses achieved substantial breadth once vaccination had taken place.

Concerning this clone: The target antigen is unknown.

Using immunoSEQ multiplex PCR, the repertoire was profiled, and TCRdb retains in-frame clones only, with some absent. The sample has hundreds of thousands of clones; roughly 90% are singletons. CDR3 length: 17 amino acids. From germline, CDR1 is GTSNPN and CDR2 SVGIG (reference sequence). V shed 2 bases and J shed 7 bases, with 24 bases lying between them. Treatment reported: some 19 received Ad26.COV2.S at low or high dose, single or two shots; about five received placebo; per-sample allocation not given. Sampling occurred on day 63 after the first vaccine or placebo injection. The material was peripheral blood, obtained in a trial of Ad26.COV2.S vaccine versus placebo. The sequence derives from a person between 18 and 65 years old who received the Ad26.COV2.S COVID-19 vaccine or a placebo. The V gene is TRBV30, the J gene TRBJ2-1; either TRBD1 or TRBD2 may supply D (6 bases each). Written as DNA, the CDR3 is TGTGCCTGGAGTATGGGGGGCTGGGGCTCTGAGGGGAATGAGCAGTTCTTC. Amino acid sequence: CAWSMGGWGSEGNEQFF.